These T cell receptor beta chains were read from a single sample in a study of T cell responses to AZD1222 COVID-19 vaccine. Libraries were prepared by immunoSEQ multiplex PCR; TCRdb keeps only in-frame clonotypes and omits some of them. The table shows around 200,000 clones, with around 88% occurring only once. Specimen: peripheral blood, collected on day 0 of AZD1222 vaccination. The receptor set was obtained from an adult in good health. The CDR3 runs from the conserved cysteine through the conserved F or W. The order of the fields is V gene, D gene, clone size, J gene, CDR3 DNA, CDR3 protein. D genes are given only for firm matches. Clone sizes are given selectively: once, few, many, or a class where the clone is expanded.

v_call: TRBV3-1/TRBV3-2
d_call: -
clone_size: once
j_call: TRBJ2-7
cdr3_nt: TGTGCCAGCAGCCAATCAGGCCCCTACGAGCAGTACTTC
cdr3_aa: CASSQSGPYEQYF

v_call: TRBV9
d_call: -
clone_size: few
j_call: TRBJ2-3
cdr3_nt: TGTGCCAGCAGCGTAAGGGCAGACACAGATACGCAGTATTTT
cdr3_aa: CASSVRADTDTQYF

v_call: TRBV4-1
d_call: -
clone_size: once
j_call: TRBJ1-3
cdr3_nt: TGCGCCAGCAGCCAATGGGCAACCCTCAAAACGGCTGGAAACACCATATATTTT
cdr3_aa: CASSQWATLKTAGNTIYF

v_call: TRBV20-1
d_call: -
clone_size: once
j_call: TRBJ1-1
cdr3_nt: TGCAGTGCTAGTTATACGGACACTGAAGCTTTCTTT
cdr3_aa: CSASYTDTEAFF

v_call: TRBV5-4
d_call: -
clone_size: -
j_call: TRBJ2-5
cdr3_nt: TGTGCCAGCAGCTTGGGGGGATCCCAAGAGACCCAGTACTTC
cdr3_aa: CASSLGGSQETQYF

v_call: TRBV19
d_call: -
clone_size: -
j_call: TRBJ1-5
cdr3_nt: TGTGCCAGTAGCCACAGGGGCAATCAGCCCCAGCATTTT
cdr3_aa: CASSHRGNQPQHF

v_call: TRBV7-3
d_call: -
clone_size: once
j_call: TRBJ2-6
cdr3_nt: TGTGCCAGCAGCTCCAGCGCCTCTGGGGCCAACGTCCTGACTTTC
cdr3_aa: CASSSSASGANVLTF

v_call: TRBV6-5
d_call: TRBD1
clone_size: -
j_call: TRBJ2-7
cdr3_nt: TGTGCCAGCACCCAGGACAGGTCGACCTACGAGCAGTACTTC
cdr3_aa: CASTQDRSTYEQYF

v_call: TRBV11-2
d_call: -
clone_size: -
j_call: TRBJ1-1
cdr3_nt: TGTGCCAGCAGCTCCCTCAAGAAACCTGAAGCTTTCTTT
cdr3_aa: CASSSLKKPEAFF

v_call: TRBV3-1/TRBV3-2
d_call: TRBD2
clone_size: -
j_call: TRBJ2-7
cdr3_nt: TGTGCCAGCCAGGAAGCGGGAGGTTCCTACGAGCAGTACTTC
cdr3_aa: CASQEAGGSYEQYF

v_call: TRBV5-4
d_call: -
clone_size: -
j_call: TRBJ2-1
cdr3_nt: TGTGCCAGCAGCTTGTCCTACAATGAGCAGTTCTTC
cdr3_aa: CASSLSYNEQFF

v_call: TRBV6-5
d_call: TRBD1
clone_size: -
j_call: TRBJ1-2
cdr3_nt: TGTGCCAGCAGTCCCCGACAGGGAGTCTATGGCTACACCTTC
cdr3_aa: CASSPRQGVYGYTF

v_call: TRBV28
d_call: TRBD1
clone_size: few
j_call: TRBJ1-1
cdr3_nt: TGTGCCAGCAGTTCCCGCGGGACAGCGAACACTGAAGCTTTCTTT
cdr3_aa: CASSSRGTANTEAFF

v_call: TRBV2
d_call: TRBD2
clone_size: -
j_call: TRBJ2-1
cdr3_nt: TGTGCCAGCAGACCAAGGACTAGCGGGGGGGGTGAGCAGTTCTTC
cdr3_aa: CASRPRTSGGGEQFF

v_call: TRBV6-1
d_call: TRBD1
clone_size: -
j_call: TRBJ1-5
cdr3_nt: TGTGCCAGCAGTGACCTCGACAGGGGGTTGTATAGCAATCAGCCCCAGCATTTT
cdr3_aa: CASSDLDRGLYSNQPQHF

v_call: TRBV5-1
d_call: -
clone_size: -
j_call: TRBJ2-7
cdr3_nt: TGCGCCAGCAGCCAAGGACAGCCCTACGAGCAGTACTTC
cdr3_aa: CASSQGQPYEQYF

v_call: TRBV9
d_call: -
clone_size: -
j_call: TRBJ2-2
cdr3_nt: TGTGCCAGCAGCGTAGTAACCGCCGGGGAGCTGTTTTTT
cdr3_aa: CASSVVTAGELFF

v_call: TRBV25-1
d_call: TRBD1
clone_size: -
j_call: TRBJ1-6
cdr3_nt: TGTGCCAGCAGTGAGAACACTCCGGGACAGGGGACTTCACCCCTCCACTTT
cdr3_aa: CASSENTPGQGTSPLHF

v_call: TRBV30
d_call: -
clone_size: -
j_call: TRBJ2-7
cdr3_nt: TGTGCCTGGACAGGGCCCTACGAGCAGTACTTC
cdr3_aa: CAWTGPYEQYF

v_call: TRBV19
d_call: -
clone_size: -
j_call: TRBJ1-5
cdr3_nt: TGTGCCAGTAGTGACAGGAGGAGTCAGCCCCAGCATTTT
cdr3_aa: CASSDRRSQPQHF

v_call: TRBV5-5
d_call: -
clone_size: -
j_call: TRBJ2-4
cdr3_nt: TGTGCCAGCAGTGACAGCTACATTCAGTACTTC
cdr3_aa: CASSDSYIQYF

v_call: TRBV29-1
d_call: TRBD1
clone_size: -
j_call: TRBJ1-2
cdr3_nt: TGCAGCGTTGAAGTCGACAGGGGATTGCTTGGCTACACCTTC
cdr3_aa: CSVEVDRGLLGYTF

v_call: TRBV30
d_call: -
clone_size: once
j_call: TRBJ1-2
cdr3_nt: TGTGCCTGGAGATCAGGGGAGGACTATGGCTACACCTTC
cdr3_aa: CAWRSGEDYGYTF

v_call: TRBV27
d_call: TRBD2
clone_size: -
j_call: TRBJ2-7
cdr3_nt: TGTGCCAGCAGTTTAGGGGTATGGACTAGCGGCTACGAGCAGTACTTC
cdr3_aa: CASSLGVWTSGYEQYF

v_call: TRBV19
d_call: -
clone_size: -
j_call: TRBJ1-1
cdr3_nt: TGTGCCAGTAGTATAGGGAACAGGGCGAACACTGAAGCTTTCTTT
cdr3_aa: CASSIGNRANTEAFF

v_call: TRBV19
d_call: TRBD1
clone_size: -
j_call: TRBJ2-7
cdr3_nt: TGTGCCAGTACTTGGACAGGGGGGAACGAGCAGTACTTC
cdr3_aa: CASTWTGGNEQYF

v_call: TRBV3-1/TRBV3-2
d_call: -
clone_size: few
j_call: TRBJ2-2
cdr3_nt: TGTGCCAGCAGCCAATCTCACGGACAGGACTACGAGGGGTTCACCGGGGAGCTGTTTTTT
cdr3_aa: CASSQSHGQDYEGFTGELFF

v_call: TRBV9
d_call: -
clone_size: -
j_call: TRBJ2-7
cdr3_nt: TGTGCCAGCAGCTCGGGGAACCTCGAGCAGTACTTC
cdr3_aa: CASSSGNLEQYF

v_call: TRBV6-2/TRBV6-3
d_call: -
clone_size: -
j_call: TRBJ2-1
cdr3_nt: TGTGCCAGCAGTTACAGATGGAGGCAGCCACCTGGCAATGAGCAGTTCTTC
cdr3_aa: CASSYRWRQPPGNEQFF

v_call: TRBV7-8
d_call: -
clone_size: -
j_call: TRBJ1-1
cdr3_nt: TGTGCCAGCAGCTCCAGGTTGCTTGGGGCTGAAGCTTTCTTT
cdr3_aa: CASSSRLLGAEAFF

v_call: TRBV29-1
d_call: -
clone_size: -
j_call: TRBJ1-4
cdr3_nt: TGCAGCGTTCAGACAGGATCAACTAATGAAAAACTGTTTTTT
cdr3_aa: CSVQTGSTNEKLFF

v_call: TRBV11-2
d_call: -
clone_size: -
j_call: TRBJ1-3
cdr3_nt: TGTGCCAGCAGCTACCTCAGGGCTGGAAACACCATATATTTT
cdr3_aa: CASSYLRAGNTIYF

v_call: TRBV30
d_call: -
clone_size: -
j_call: TRBJ2-3
cdr3_nt: TGTGCCTGGAGAGGGCGGGACGCAGATACGCAGTATTTT
cdr3_aa: CAWRGRDADTQYF

v_call: TRBV3-1/TRBV3-2
d_call: TRBD1
clone_size: -
j_call: TRBJ1-5
cdr3_nt: TGTGCCAGCAGCCAAGATTCGATACAGGGGAACCAGCCCCAGCATTTT
cdr3_aa: CASSQDSIQGNQPQHF

v_call: TRBV4-3
d_call: -
clone_size: -
j_call: TRBJ2-3
cdr3_nt: TGCGCCAGCAGCCAAGATCCCGGGACTAGCACAGATACGCAGTATTTT
cdr3_aa: CASSQDPGTSTDTQYF

v_call: TRBV2
d_call: TRBD1
clone_size: -
j_call: TRBJ1-1
cdr3_nt: TGTGCCAGCAGTGGGGGGACAGTGAACACTGAAGCTTTCTTT
cdr3_aa: CASSGGTVNTEAFF

v_call: TRBV28
d_call: -
clone_size: few
j_call: TRBJ2-5
cdr3_nt: TGTGCCAGCAGTTTGCCCCTTTCTGGGGCGGGTGGGGAGACCCAGTACTTC
cdr3_aa: CASSLPLSGAGGETQYF

v_call: TRBV29-1
d_call: -
clone_size: -
j_call: TRBJ1-2
cdr3_nt: TGCAGCGTTGGAGAGGGACTTAACTATGGCTACACCTTC
cdr3_aa: CSVGEGLNYGYTF

v_call: TRBV28
d_call: TRBD1
clone_size: -
j_call: TRBJ2-7
cdr3_nt: TGTGCCAGCAGTTTCCTCTCAGGGGGATCCTACGAGCAGTACTTC
cdr3_aa: CASSFLSGGSYEQYF

v_call: TRBV7-2
d_call: -
clone_size: -
j_call: TRBJ2-7
cdr3_nt: TGTGCCAGCAGCATGGCGGGGGCGGGGGCCTACGAGCAGTACTTC
cdr3_aa: CASSMAGAGAYEQYF